This T cell receptor beta chain was observed in a study of T cells after posttransplantation cyclophosphamide. Clones were sequenced by immunoSEQ multiplex PCR, and TCRdb holds only the in-frame ones, with some missing. The sample yields tens of thousands of clones, without any singletons. This clone was seen repeatedly, ten times or more. Germline CDR1 is LNHDA and CDR2 is SQIVND (reference sequence). The CDR3 runs to 15 residues. The V gene end was trimmed by 3 bases and the J gene end by 8 bases; junction bases not matched to a gene: 8. Input material: PBMCs. The sequence came from a woman aged 45-59 years in good health and a related stem cell transplant donor. The chain employs TRBV19 and TRBJ2-1, with 9 bases fitting TRBD2. CDR3 loop: CASSIVAGGFDEQFF. The CDR3 DNA is TGTGCCAGTAGTATCGTGGCGGGAGGGTTCGATGAGCAGTTCTTC. The whole variable domain, filled in from reference TRBV19 and TRBJ2-1, reads DGGITQSPKYLFRKEGQNVTLSCEQNLNHDAMYWYRQDPGQGLRLIYYSQIVNDFQKGDIAEGYSVSREKKESFPLTVTSAQKNPTAFYLCASSIVAGGFDEQFFGPGTRLTVL.